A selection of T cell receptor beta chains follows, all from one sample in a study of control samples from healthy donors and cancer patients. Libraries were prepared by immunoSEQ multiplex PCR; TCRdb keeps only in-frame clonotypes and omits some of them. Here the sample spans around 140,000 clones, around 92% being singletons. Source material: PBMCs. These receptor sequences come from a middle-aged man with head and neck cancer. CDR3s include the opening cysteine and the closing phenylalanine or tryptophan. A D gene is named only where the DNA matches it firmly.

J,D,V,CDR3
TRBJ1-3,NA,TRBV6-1,CASSEALVVESGNTIYF
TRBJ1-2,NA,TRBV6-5,CASSLRSVRGYGYTF
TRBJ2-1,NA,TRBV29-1,CSVVPYPFGEQFF
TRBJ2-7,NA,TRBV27,CASTRRAGTYEQYF
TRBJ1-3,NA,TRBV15,CATSRGQGNTIYF
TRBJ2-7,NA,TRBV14,CASSPNRLVSEQYF
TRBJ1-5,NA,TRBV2,CASREGGYQPQHF
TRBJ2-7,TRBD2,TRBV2,CASSYNPNGGTNEQYF
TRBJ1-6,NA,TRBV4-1,CASSQDPEQRPPALHF
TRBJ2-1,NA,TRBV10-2,CASSAHNEQFF
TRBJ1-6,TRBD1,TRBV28,CASRQGPRNSPLHF
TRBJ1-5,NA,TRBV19,CASSSGFGNQPQHF
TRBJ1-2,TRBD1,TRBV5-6,CASSLGERGRYTF
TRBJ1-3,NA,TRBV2,CASTRDENTIYF
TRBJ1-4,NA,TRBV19,CASSITGSNEKLFF
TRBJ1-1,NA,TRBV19,CASSVLINTEAFF
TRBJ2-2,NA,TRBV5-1,CASSLVQLNTGELFF
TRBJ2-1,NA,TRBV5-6,CASSLDRKIYNEQFF
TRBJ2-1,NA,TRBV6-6,CASRSTGNPYNEQFF
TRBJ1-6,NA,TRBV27,CASSFVGTRGSLHF
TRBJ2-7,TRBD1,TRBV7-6,CASSSGQALSYEQYF
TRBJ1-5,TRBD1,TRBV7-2,CASSLTGGNQPQHF
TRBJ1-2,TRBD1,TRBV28,CASSPDRVDYGYTF
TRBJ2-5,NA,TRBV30,CAWSVGQGTKTQYF
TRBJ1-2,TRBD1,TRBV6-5,CASSWGQGWYGYTF
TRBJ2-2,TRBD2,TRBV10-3,CAISMPPGLAGGQGSTGELFF
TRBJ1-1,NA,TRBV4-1,CASSQLSMEMNTEAFF
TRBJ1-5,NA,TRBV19,CASSLGVNQPQHF
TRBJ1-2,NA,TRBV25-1,CASSDTGYGYTF
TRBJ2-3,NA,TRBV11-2,CASSLGSSIVPDTQYF
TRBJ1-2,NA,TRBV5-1,CASRVSGNYGYTF
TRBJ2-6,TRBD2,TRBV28,CASTSGLAGISGANVLTF
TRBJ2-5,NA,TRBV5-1,CASSLGVIQETQYF
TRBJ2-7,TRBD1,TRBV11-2,CASSLDPGTGREQYF
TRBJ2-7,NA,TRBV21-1,CASSQWGARYEQYF
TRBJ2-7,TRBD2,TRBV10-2,CASSELSGTSYEQYF
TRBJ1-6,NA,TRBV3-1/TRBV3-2,CASSLRAQGSPLHF
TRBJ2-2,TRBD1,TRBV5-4,CASSSGTGITGELFF
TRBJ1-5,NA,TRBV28,CASSLGQNNQPQHF
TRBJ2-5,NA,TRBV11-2,CASRLSLEETQYF
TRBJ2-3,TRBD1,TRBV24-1,CATSQGILLGTQYF
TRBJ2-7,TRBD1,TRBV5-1,CASSVRLAPAGTGYYEQYF
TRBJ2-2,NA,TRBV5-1,CASSKYGRATTGELFF
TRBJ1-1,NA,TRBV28,CASSYTLNTEAFF
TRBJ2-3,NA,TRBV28,CASRSHSRFTDTQYF
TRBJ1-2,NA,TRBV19,CASSPDGTYYGYTF
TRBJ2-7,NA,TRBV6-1,CASSEPASSYEQYF
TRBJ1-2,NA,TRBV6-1,CASSETPGRTHGYTF
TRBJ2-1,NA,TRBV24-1,CATRATNEQFF
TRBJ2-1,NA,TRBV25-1,CASSELVGVGRGSEQFF
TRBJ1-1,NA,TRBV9,CASSVESANTEAFF
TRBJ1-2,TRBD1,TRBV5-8,CASSLWGGQLNYGYTF
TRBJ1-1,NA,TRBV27,CASSYLPPLADTEAFF
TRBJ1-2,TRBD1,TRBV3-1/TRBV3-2,CASSRDRDSYGYTF
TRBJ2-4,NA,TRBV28,CASTSGNIQYF
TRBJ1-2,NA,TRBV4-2,CASSQVSGVSYGYTF
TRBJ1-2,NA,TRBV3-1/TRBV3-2,CASSHSRDNSQSYGYTF
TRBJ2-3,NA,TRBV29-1,CSVDGLADSTDTQYF
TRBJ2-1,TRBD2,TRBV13,CASSSRLAGGNEQFF
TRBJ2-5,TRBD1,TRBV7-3,CASSTTGAGETQYF